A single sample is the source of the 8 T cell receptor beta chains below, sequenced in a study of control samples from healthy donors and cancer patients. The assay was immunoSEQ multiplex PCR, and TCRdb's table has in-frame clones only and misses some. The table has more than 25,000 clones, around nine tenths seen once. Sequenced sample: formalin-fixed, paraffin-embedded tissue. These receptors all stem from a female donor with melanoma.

The CDR3 DNA follows: TGTGCCAGCAGTTCTTACAGGTCTAGCTCCTACGAGCAGTACTTC. This codes for CASSSYRSSSYEQYF. The gene calls are TRBV2 and TRBJ2-7; D is perhaps TRBD1 (5 bases). The CDR3 extends over 15 amino acids. CDR1 is SNHLY, CDR2 FYNNEI, per germline. V gave up 5 bases and J gave up 0 bases, with 14 bases separating them.

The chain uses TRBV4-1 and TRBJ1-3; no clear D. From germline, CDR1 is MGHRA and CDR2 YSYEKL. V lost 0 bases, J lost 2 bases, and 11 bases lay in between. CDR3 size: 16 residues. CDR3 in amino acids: CASSQEESWAGNTIYF. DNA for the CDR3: TGCGCCAGCAGCCAAGAGGAGAGCTGGGCTGGAAACACCATATATTTT.

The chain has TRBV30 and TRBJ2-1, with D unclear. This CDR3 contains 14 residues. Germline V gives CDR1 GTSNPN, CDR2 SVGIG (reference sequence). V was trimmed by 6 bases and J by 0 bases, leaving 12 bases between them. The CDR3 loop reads CACRRTLSYNEQFF. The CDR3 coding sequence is TGTGCCTGCCGCCGGACCCTCTCCTACAATGAGCAGTTCTTC.

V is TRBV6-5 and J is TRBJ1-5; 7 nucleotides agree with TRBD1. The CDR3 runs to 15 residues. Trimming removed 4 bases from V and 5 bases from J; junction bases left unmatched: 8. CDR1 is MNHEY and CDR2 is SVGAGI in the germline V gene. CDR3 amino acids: CASSSSTGMDQPQHF. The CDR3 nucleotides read TGTGCCAGCAGTTCATCGACAGGGATGGATCAGCCCCAGCATTTT.

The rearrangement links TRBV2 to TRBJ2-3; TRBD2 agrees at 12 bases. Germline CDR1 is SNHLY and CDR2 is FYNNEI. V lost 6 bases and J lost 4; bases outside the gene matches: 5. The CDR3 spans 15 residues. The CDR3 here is CASSILAGGSDTQYF. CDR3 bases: TGTGCCAGCAGCATACTAGCGGGAGGTTCAGATACGCAGTATTTT.

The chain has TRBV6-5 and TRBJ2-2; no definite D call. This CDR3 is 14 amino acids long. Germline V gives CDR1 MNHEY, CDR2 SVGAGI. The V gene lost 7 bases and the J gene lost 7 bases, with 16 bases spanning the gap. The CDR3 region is CASIAAGWDGELFF. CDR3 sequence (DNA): TGTGCCAGCATCGCTGCCGGCTGGGACGGGGAGCTGTTTTTT.

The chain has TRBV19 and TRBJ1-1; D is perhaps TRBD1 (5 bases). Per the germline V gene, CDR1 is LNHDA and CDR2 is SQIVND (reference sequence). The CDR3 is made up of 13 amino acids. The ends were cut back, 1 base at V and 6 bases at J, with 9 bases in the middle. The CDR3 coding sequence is TGTGCCAGTAGTATAGTCAGGGATTCTGAAGCTTTCTTT. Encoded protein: CASSIVRDSEAFF.

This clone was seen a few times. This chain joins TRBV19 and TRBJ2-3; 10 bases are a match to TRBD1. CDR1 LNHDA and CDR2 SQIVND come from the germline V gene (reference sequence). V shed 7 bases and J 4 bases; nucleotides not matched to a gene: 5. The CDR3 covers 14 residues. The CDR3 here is CASTDRGRSDTQYF. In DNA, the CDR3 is TGTGCCAGTACGGACAGGGGGAGATCAGATACGCAGTATTTT.